The 19 T cell receptor beta chains below come from one sample, sequenced in a study of TIL therapy for anti-PD-1-resistant metastatic lung cancer. Sequencing used immunoSEQ v3. The assay was immunoSEQ multiplex PCR, and TCRdb's table has in-frame clones only and misses some. The data hold approximately 20,000 clones, with approximately 79% observed a single time. Time point denoted: pre-treatment sample, taken before nivolumab and TIL therapy. Source: blood, taken at baseline. Source of these receptors: a person between 30 and 80 years old with non-small cell lung cancer.

This sequence joins TRBV6-5 and TRBJ2-7; 7 bases are a match to TRBD1. The CDR3 sequence is 15 residues long. The germline gives CDR1 MNHEY, CDR2 SVGAGI. V lost 0 bases to trimming and J lost 2 bases; unmatched junction nucleotides: 4. The CDR3 nucleotides read TGTGCCAGCAGTTACTCCCAGGGGACAGCCTACGAGCAGTACTTC. Translated: CASSYSQGTAYEQYF.

The chain has TRBV29-1 and TRBJ1-2, with a possible D match to TRBD1 (6 bases). Germline-derived CDR1 and CDR2 are SQVTM and ANQGSEA. Trimming shortened V by 1 base and J by 8 bases, and 17 bases separated the two germline ends. This CDR3 has 14 amino acids. Written as DNA, the CDR3 is TGCAGCGTTGAAGGGATCAGGGACATCGGGGGCTACACCTTC. Protein product: CSVEGIRDIGGYTF.

In this sample, this clone turned up a few times. The chain joins TRBV6-5 to TRBJ2-3, with unresolved D. V lost 6 bases, J lost 0 bases, and 10 bases lay in between. There are 14 residues in the CDR3. The V gene's germline CDR1 is MNHEY and CDR2 SVGAGI. CDR3 protein: CASRKLDSTDTQYF. The CDR3 region has the DNA TGTGCCAGCAGGAAGCTGGATAGCACAGATACGCAGTATTTT.

V usage is TRBV7-2 and J usage is TRBJ1-4, with D possibly TRBD1 on 6 matching bases. Looked up from germline, CDR1 is SGHTA and CDR2 is FQGNSA. V shed 1 base and J shed 6 bases, with 9 bases lying between them. The CDR3 length is 14 residues. The CDR3 loop is CASSLVGADEKLFF. CDR3 sequence (DNA): TGTGCCAGCAGCTTAGTGGGGGCGGATGAAAAACTGTTTTTT.

The V call is TRBV24-1, the J call TRBJ2-3, with 7 bases fitting TRBD1. The trim removed 4 bases at V and 1 base at J, leaving 4 bases unmatched. The CDR3 is 15 amino acids. Per the germline V gene, CDR1 is KGHDR and CDR2 is SFDVKD. Written as DNA, the CDR3 is TGTGCCACCAGTGAGTACAGGGGAGGCACAGATACGCAGTATTTT. Encoded protein: CATSEYRGGTDTQYF.

The count of this clone is one. CDR3 sequence: CASSLGSPFGGASDTQYF. The CDR3 DNA follows: TGCGCCAGCAGCTTGGGGTCCCCGTTCGGGGGGGCCTCAGATACGCAGTATTTT. The V and J genes are TRBV5-1 and TRBJ2-3; 8 bases align to TRBD2. The CDR3 sequence is 18 residues long. J lost 4 bases, V lost 0 bases, and 13 bases had no gene match. Germline V gene lookup returns CDR1 SGHRS and CDR2 YFSETQ.

V usage is TRBV7-8 and J usage is TRBJ1-1, with 7 positions matching TRBD1. The germline CDR1 and CDR2 sequences are SGHVS and FQNEAQ. Trimming removed 3 bases from V and 3 bases from J; junction bases left unmatched: 1. There are 13 residues in the CDR3. This CDR3 is CASSFRGYTEAFF. Here the CDR3 DNA reads TGTGCCAGCAGCTTCAGGGGGTACACTGAAGCTTTCTTT.

The J gene is TRBJ1-3, the V gene TRBV19; no reliable D call. The CDR3 is 15 residues long. Trimming took 7 bases from V and 4 from J, leaving 17 bases between them. Per germline, CDR1 LNHDA and CDR2 SQIVND (reference sequence). CDR3 region: CASKFTLSGGNTIYF. CDR3 sequence (DNA): TGTGCCAGTAAGTTTACGCTCTCCGGAGGAAACACCATATATTTT.

This chain joins TRBV19 and TRBJ1-5, with D uncertain. From germline, CDR1 is LNHDA and CDR2 SQIVND (reference sequence). Trimming cost V 5 bases and J 7 bases, with 12 bases left between them. CDR3 length: 13 amino acids. CDR3 region: CASSPPGRQPQHF. DNA of the CDR3: TGTGCCAGTAGTCCCCCCGGACGCCAGCCCCAGCATTTT. The whole variable domain, filled in from reference TRBV19 and TRBJ1-5, reads DGGITQSPKYLFRKEGQNVTLSCEQNLNHDAMYWYRQDPGQGLRLIYYSQIVNDFQKGDIAEGYSVSREKKESFPLTVTSAQKNPTAFYLCASSPPGRQPQHFGDGTRLSIL.

This clone was detected only once. V and J are TRBV6-5 and TRBJ2-1; D is unclear. This CDR3 contains 15 residues. The V and J ends lost 7 bases and 4 bases respectively, with 17 bases between them. Germline V gene sequence: CDR1 MNHEY, CDR2 SVGAGI. The CDR3 DNA reads TGTGCCAGCACCCACCGGGCCACTGGTTACAATGAGCAGTTCTTC. Protein: CASTHRATGYNEQFF.

The V call is TRBV7-2, the J call TRBJ2-3, with 9 bases aligning to TRBD2. The CDR3 length is 15 residues. V lost 5 bases and J lost 0; bases outside the gene matches: 3. CDR1 and CDR2 from the germline V gene are SGHTA and FQGNSA. CDR3 in DNA: TGTGCCAGCAGCGGGGGACTAGCTAGCACAGATACGCAGTATTTT. As protein: CASSGGLASTDTQYF.

The rearrangement uses TRBV9 and TRBJ2-5, with 9 bases aligning to TRBD2. With V trimmed by 2 bases and J by 4 bases, 3 bases remained unmatched. Germline V gene data show CDR1 as SGDLS and CDR2 as YYNGEE. CDR3 length: 14 amino acids. CDR3 DNA sequence: TGTGCCAGCAGCGTCGGACTAGCGAGAGAGACCCAGTACTTC. Translating it yields CASSVGLARETQYF.

This chain links TRBV11-2 with TRBJ2-7, with 12 bases matching TRBD1. The V gene's germline CDR1 is SGHAT and CDR2 FQNNGV. The trim removed 2 bases at V and 5 bases at J, leaving 4 bases unmatched. The CDR3 length is 15 residues. The CDR3 spells CASSLRGTGGDEQYF. CDR3 coding DNA: TGTGCCAGCAGCTTAAGGGGGACAGGGGGCGACGAGCAGTACTTC.

The chain carries TRBV28 and TRBJ2-7, with 11 nucleotides matching TRBD1. Germline V gives CDR1 MDHEN, CDR2 SYDVKM. CDR3 length equals 15 residues. Germline trimming cut 4 bases from V and 6 bases from J; bases unmatched to any gene: 8. This chain's CDR3 is CASSSGDRGKAEQYF. As DNA, the CDR3 is TGTGCCAGCAGTTCGGGGGACAGGGGGAAAGCCGAGCAGTACTTC.

The chain recombines TRBV3-1 (or the pseudogene TRBV3-2) with TRBJ1-3; D call uncertain. The germline V gene has CDR1 LGHDT and CDR2 YNNKEL (reference sequence). The CDR3 is 14 residues long. V lost 4 bases to trimming and J lost 4 bases, with 11 bases between them. The CDR3 region has the DNA TGTGCCAGCAGCCCTCAAGGCCGAGGAAACACCATATATTTT. This codes for CASSPQGRGNTIYF.

V and J are TRBV20-1 and TRBJ1-2, with a possible D match to TRBD1 (5 bases). With 3 bases removed from V and 6 bases from J, the gap between germline ends came to 26 bases. The CDR3 totals 17 residues. The V gene's germline CDR1 is DFQATT and CDR2 SNEGSKA (reference sequence). CDR3 coding DNA: TGCAGTGCTAGTTATCGGGACGGCGAGGGAAGCGCCCATGGCTACACCTTC. It is translated as CSASYRDGEGSAHGYTF.

The chain links TRBV7-3 to TRBJ2-3, with 7 nucleotides matching TRBD2. This CDR3 contains 15 residues. CDR1 is SGHTA and CDR2 is FQGTGA in the germline V gene. The V gene end was trimmed by 5 bases and the J gene end by 6 bases; junction bases not matched to a gene: 11. CDR3 DNA: TGTGCCAGCAGCCTTTATCGGGGGAGGGTTGATACGCAGTATTTT. Encoded protein: CASSLYRGRVDTQYF.

The chain links TRBV6-1 to TRBJ1-4; D gene ambiguous. The germline V gene has CDR1 MNHNS and CDR2 SASEGT. V was pared by 4 bases and J by 7 bases, with 19 bases between. This CDR3 contains 16 residues. CDR3 region: CASSGFYSAITEKLFF. The CDR3 coding sequence is TGTGCCAGCAGTGGCTTCTATTCAGCAATTACTGAAAAACTGTTTTTT.

V is TRBV3-1 (or the pseudogene TRBV3-2) and J is TRBJ1-6; D perhaps matches TRBD1 (5 bases). Deletions cut 7 bases from V and 2 bases from J, with 15 bases between. Germline values: CDR1 LGHDT, CDR2 YNNKEL (reference sequence). The CDR3 totals 16 residues. CDR3 bases: TGTGCCAGCAAATCATTGGGGGGGACCTATAATTCACCCCTCCACTTT. This translates into CASKSLGGTYNSPLHF.